The 7 T cell receptor beta chains below were found in one sample sequenced in a study of PD-L1 blockade in urothelial cancer. Time point specified: pretreatment peripheral blood. Sequencing was performed with immunoSEQ multiplex PCR; in TCRdb, only in-frame clones are kept and a portion is missing. Of tens of thousands of clones listed, roughly 89% are singletons. The sequenced sample was PBMCs, obtained around atezolizumab (anti-PD-L1) treatment. The source of these receptors is an older woman with urothelial cancer.

CDR3 sequence: CASNPVRGFNGYTF. The DNA for the CDR3 is TGCGCCAGCAACCCCGTACGGGGTTTTAATGGCTACACCTTC. This rearrangement joins TRBV4-1 to TRBJ1-2; D is unclear. The germline gives CDR1 MGHRA, CDR2 YSYEKL. CDR3 length equals 14 residues. The ends were cut back, 7 bases at V and 6 bases at J, with 18 bases in the middle.

The chain combines TRBV20-1 with TRBJ2-7, with D possibly TRBD1 on 6 matching bases. The CDR3 is 11 residues long. Deletions cut 4 bases from V and 10 bases from J, with 14 bases between. The germline V gene encodes CDR1 DFQATT and CDR2 SNEGSKA (reference sequence). The CDR3 DNA is TGCAGTGCTACACCCGGACAGCACCAGTACTTC. Protein: CSATPGQHQYF.

The chain uses TRBV5-1 and TRBJ2-3, with D perhaps matching TRBD1 (6 bases). Germline V gene lookup returns CDR1 SGHRS and CDR2 YFSETQ. The V gene lost 2 bases and the J gene lost 4 bases, with 26 bases spanning the gap. This CDR3 is 19 amino acids long. CDR3 residues: CASSFPNQGTGKPSDTQYF. CDR3 in DNA: TGCGCCAGCAGCTTTCCAAATCAGGGTACAGGGAAACCCTCAGATACGCAGTATTTT.

For the CDR3, the DNA is TGCAGCGTTGAGACCCACCTCGGGATTAACTATGGCTACACCTTC. It yields the protein CSVETHLGINYGYTF. The rearrangement links TRBV29-1 to TRBJ1-2; D is uncertain. Per germline, CDR1 SQVTM and CDR2 ANQGSEA. The CDR3 runs 15 residues. V lost 3 bases and J lost 1, with 15 bases in between.

CDR3 amino acids: CASSLTPVGEQFF. The CDR3 DNA reads TGTGCCAGCAGTCTTACCCCCGTCGGGGAGCAGTTCTTC. The chain uses TRBV27 and TRBJ2-1; no definite D call. There are 13 residues in the CDR3. Deletions cut 5 bases from V and 10 bases from J, with 15 bases between. Germline V CDR1 and CDR2: MNHEY, SMNVEV (reference sequence).

This chain joins TRBV9 and TRBJ2-1; 9 nucleotides match TRBD1. Germline V gene data show CDR1 as SGDLS and CDR2 as YYNGEE. V dropped 5 bases and J dropped 5; count of bases not matched to a gene: 11. The CDR3 spans 16 residues. CDR3 nucleotide sequence: TGTGCCAGCAGTGACAACAGGGGGCAGGTTCACAATGAGCAGTTCTTC. Translation gives CASSDNRGQVHNEQFF.

V gene TRBV7-9 combines with J gene TRBJ1-4, with a tentative D call TRBD1 (5 bases). Germline V gives CDR1 SEHNR, CDR2 FQNEAQ (reference sequence). V dropped 7 bases and J dropped 4 bases, with 13 bases sitting between them. The length of the CDR3 is 14 residues. CDR3: CASNVDRVNEKLFF. CDR3 sequence (DNA): TGTGCCAGCAACGTTGACAGAGTTAATGAAAAACTGTTTTTT.